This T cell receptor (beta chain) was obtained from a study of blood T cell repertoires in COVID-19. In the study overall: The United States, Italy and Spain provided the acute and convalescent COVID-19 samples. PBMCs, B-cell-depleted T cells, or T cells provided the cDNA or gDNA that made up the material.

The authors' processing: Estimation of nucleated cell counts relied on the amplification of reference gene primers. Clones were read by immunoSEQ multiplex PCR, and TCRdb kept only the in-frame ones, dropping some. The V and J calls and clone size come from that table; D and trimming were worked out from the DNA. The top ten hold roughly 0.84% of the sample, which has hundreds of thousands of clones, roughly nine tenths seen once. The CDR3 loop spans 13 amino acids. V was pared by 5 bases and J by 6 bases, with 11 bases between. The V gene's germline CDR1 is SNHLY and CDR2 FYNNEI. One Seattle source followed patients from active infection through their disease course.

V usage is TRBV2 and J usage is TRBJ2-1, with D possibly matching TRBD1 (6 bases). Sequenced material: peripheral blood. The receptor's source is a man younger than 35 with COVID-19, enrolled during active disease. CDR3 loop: CASSTRDINEQFF. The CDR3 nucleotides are TGTGCCAGCAGTACCAGGGACATCAATGAGCAGTTCTTC.